This T cell receptor beta chain stems from a study of PD-L1 blockade in urothelial cancer. Study-wide results and caveats: Pretreatment TCR clonality in blood, when below the median, was predictive of better survival.

Assay: immunoSEQ multiplex PCR; the TCRdb copy retains only in-frame clones and omits some. The repertoire has about 84,000 clones, about four fifths of them found once; the top ten carry 9% to 9.5%. About this clone: The antigen is undetermined.

V lost 6 bases, J lost 1 base, and 15 bases lay in between. Per the germline V gene, CDR1 is MNHNY and CDR2 is SVGAGI (reference sequence). CDR3 length equals 16 residues. This specimen was PBMCs, taken around atezolizumab (anti-PD-L1) treatment. The V call is TRBV6-6, the J call TRBJ1-4, with D perhaps matching TRBD1 (5 bases). This clonotype was sampled from a man aged 65 to 85 with urothelial cancer. CDR3 in amino acids: CASSPAGRGTNEKLFF. In DNA form, the CDR3 reads TGTGCCAGCAGCCCAGCAGGGCGCGGAACTAATGAAAAACTGTTTTTT.